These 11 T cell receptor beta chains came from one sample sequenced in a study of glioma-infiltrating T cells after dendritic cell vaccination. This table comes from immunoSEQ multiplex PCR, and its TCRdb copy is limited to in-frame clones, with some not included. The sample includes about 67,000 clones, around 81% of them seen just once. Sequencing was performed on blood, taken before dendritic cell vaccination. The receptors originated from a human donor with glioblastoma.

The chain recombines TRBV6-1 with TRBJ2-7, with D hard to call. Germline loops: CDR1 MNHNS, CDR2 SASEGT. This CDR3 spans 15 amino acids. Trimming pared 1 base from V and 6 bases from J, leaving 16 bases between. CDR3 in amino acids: CASSEGTIGVVEQYF. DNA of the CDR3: TGTGCCAGCAGTGAAGGAACCATTGGAGTAGTCGAGCAGTACTTC.

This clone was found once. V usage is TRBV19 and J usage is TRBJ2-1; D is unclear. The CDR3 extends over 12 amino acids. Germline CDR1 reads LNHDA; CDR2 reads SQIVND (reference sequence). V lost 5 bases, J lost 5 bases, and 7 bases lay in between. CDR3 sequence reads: CASSSQNNEQFF. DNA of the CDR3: TGTGCCAGTAGTTCTCAGAACAATGAGCAGTTCTTC.

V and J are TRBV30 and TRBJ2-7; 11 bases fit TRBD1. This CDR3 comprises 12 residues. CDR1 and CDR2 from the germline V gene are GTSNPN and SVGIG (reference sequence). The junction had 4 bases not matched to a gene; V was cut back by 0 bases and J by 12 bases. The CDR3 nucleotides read TGTGCCTGGAGTGTGGGACAGGGGGATACGTACTTC. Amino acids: CAWSVGQGDTYF.

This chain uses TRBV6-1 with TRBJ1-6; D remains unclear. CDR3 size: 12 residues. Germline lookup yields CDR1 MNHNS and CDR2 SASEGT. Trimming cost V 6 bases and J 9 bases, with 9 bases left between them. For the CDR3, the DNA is TGTGCCAGCAGCCAACAATCTTCACCCCTCCACTTT. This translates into CASSQQSSPLHF.

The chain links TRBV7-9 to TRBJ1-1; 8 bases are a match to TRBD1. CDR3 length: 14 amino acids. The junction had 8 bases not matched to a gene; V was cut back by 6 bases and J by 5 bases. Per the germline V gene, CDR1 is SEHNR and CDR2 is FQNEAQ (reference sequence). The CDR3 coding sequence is TGTGCCAGCAGTTTCGGACAGGGTGAAACTGAAGCTTTCTTT. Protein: CASSFGQGETEAFF. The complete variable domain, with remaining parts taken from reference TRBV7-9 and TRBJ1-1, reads DTGVSQNPRHKITKRGQNVTFRCDPISEHNRLYWYRQTLGQGPEFLTYFQNEAQLEKSRLLSDRFSAERPKGSFSTLEIQRTEQGDSAMYLCASSFGQGETEAFFGQGTRLTVV.

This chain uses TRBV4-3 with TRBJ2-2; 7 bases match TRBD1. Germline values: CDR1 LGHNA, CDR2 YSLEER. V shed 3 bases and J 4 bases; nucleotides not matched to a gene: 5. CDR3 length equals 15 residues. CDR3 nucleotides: TGCGCCAGCAGCCAGTACAGGGGAAGCACCGGGGAGCTGTTTTTT. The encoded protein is CASSQYRGSTGELFF.

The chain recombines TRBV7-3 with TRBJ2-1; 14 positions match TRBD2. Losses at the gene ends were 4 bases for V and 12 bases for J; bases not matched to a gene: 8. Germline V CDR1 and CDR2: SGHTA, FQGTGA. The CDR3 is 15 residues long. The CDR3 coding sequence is TGTGCCAGCAGCTACACCGGACTAGCGGGGGGCGGGCAGTTCTTC. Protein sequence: CASSYTGLAGGGQFF.

CDR3 loop: CAISGTGVYGYTF. The CDR3 bases are TGTGCCATCAGTGGGACAGGGGTCTATGGCTACACCTTC. The chain recombines TRBV10-3 with TRBJ1-2; 9 bases fit TRBD1. Germline-derived CDR1 and CDR2 are ENHRY and SYGVKD. The CDR3 runs to 13 residues. The junction had 1 base not matched to a gene; V was cut back by 4 bases and J by 4 bases.

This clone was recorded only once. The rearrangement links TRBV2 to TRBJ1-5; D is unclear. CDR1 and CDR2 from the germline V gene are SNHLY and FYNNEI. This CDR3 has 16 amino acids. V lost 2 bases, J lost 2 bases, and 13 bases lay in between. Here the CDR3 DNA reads TGTGCCAGCAGTGAAATCCGGGTGCGACGCAATCAGCCCCAGCATTTT. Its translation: CASSEIRVRRNQPQHF.

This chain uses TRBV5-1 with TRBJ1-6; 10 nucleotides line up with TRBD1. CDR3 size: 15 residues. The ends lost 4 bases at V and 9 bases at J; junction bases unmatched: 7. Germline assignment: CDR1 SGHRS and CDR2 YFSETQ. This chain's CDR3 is CASSLGQGRFSPLHF. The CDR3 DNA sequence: TGCGCCAGCAGCCTGGGACAGGGGCGTTTTTCACCCCTCCACTTT.

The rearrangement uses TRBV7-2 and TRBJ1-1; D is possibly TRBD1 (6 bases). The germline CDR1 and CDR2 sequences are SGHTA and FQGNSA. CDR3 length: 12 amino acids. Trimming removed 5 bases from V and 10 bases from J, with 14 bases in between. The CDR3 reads CASSVRRGPAFF. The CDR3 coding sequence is TGTGCCAGCAGCGTACGCAGGGGACCAGCTTTCTTT. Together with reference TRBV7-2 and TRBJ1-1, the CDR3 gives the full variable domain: GAGVSQSPSNKVTEKGKDVELRCDPISGHTALYWYRQSLGQGLEFLIYFQGNSAPDKSGLPSDRFSAERTGGSVSTLTIQRTQQEDSAVYLCASSVRRGPAFFGQGTRLTVV.